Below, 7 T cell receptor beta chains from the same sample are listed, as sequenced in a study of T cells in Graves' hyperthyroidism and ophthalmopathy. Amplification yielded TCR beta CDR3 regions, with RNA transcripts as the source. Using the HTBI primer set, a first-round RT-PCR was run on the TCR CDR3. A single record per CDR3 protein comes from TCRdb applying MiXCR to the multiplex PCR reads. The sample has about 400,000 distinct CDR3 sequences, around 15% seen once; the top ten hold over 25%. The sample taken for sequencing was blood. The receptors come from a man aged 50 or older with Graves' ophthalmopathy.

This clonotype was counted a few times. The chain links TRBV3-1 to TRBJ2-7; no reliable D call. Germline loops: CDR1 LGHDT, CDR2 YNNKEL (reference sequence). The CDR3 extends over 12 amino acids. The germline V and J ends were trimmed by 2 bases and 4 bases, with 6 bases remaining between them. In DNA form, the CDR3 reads TGTGCCAGCAGCCAACGCCATTACGAGCAGTACTTC. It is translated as CASSQRHYEQYF.

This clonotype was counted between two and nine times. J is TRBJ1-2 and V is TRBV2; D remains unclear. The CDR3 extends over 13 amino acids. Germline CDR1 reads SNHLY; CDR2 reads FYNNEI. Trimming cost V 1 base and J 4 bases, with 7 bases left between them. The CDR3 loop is CASSEDSFYGYTF. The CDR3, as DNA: TGTGCCAGCAGTGAAGACAGCTTCTATGGCTACACCTTC.

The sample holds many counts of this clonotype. The CDR3 bases are TGTGCCAGCAGTGGAGCCGCAGCCTACGAGCAGTACTTC. It is translated as CASSGAAAYEQYF. The V call is TRBV2, the J call TRBJ2-7; no reliable D call. CDR1 and CDR2 (germline): SNHLY, FYNNEI. The CDR3 totals 13 residues. Deletions cut 4 bases from V and 2 bases from J, with 9 bases between.

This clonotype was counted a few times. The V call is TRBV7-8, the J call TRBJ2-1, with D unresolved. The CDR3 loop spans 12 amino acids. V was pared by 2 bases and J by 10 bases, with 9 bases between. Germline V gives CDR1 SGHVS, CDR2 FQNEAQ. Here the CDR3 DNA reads TGTGCCAGCAGCTTATACTGGAGCGAGCAGTTCTTC. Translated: CASSLYWSEQFF. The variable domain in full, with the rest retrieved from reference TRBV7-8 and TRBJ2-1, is GAGVSQSPRYKVAKRGQDVALRCDPISGHVSLFWYQQALGQGPEFLTYFQNEAQLDKSGLPSDRFFAERPEGSVSTLKIQRTQQEDSAVYLCASSLYWSEQFFGPGTRLTVL.

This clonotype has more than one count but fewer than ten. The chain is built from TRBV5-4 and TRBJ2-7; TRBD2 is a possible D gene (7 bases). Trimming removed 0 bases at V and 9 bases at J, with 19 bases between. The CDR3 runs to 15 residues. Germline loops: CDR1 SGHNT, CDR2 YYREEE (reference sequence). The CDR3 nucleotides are TGTGCCAGCAGCTTGGAAATGTCGCGGGGGCGGGTGCAGTACTTC. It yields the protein CASSLEMSRGRVQYF.

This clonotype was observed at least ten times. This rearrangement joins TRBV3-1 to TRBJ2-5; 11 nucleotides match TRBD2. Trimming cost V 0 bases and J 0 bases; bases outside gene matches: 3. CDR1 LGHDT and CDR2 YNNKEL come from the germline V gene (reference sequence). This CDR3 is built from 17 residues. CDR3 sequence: CASSQDRGLADQETQYF. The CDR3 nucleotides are TGTGCCAGCAGCCAAGATCGGGGACTAGCGGACCAAGAGACCCAGTACTTC.

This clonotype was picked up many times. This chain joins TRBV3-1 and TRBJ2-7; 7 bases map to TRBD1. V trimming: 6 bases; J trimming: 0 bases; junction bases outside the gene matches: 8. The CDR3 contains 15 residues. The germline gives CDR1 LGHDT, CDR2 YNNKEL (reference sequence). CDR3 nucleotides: TGTGCCAGCAGAGAGGGACAGACGAGCTCCTACGAGCAGTACTTC. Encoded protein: CASREGQTSSYEQYF.